Listed below are T cell receptor beta chains from one sample, sequenced in a study of T-cell reconstitution after alpha-beta-depleted transplantation in children. Each CDR3 protein is one row after TCRdb ran MiXCR on the PCR reads. The sample comprises approximately 420,000 distinct CDR3 sequences, about 11% of which are singletons, and roughly 6% rests with the top ten. The sequencing used PBMCs from the stem cell graft donor, collected from the stem cell graft. These receptors originate from a human donor who donated a stem cell graft to a child with acute myeloid leukemia. Each CDR3 is given with its conserved first and last residue. Rows may omit the clone size; those that give it use once, few, many or a size class.

V	size	J	CDR3
TRBV7-9	few	TRBJ2-5	CASSLMAGGPVQETQYF
TRBV5-1	many	TRBJ2-1	CASSFGRNEQFF
TRBV9	many	TRBJ2-3	CASSAGTSGLSTDTQYF
TRBV20-1	NA	TRBJ1-2	CSARELQGYGYTF
TRBV27	few	TRBJ1-5	CASSEGQGINQPQHF
TRBV29-1	NA	TRBJ2-1	CSVVLLRTGTGPYNEQFF
TRBV29-1	NA	TRBJ2-7	CSVGQANSYEQYF
TRBV5-6	NA	TRBJ1-1	CASSLEAGAGTEAFF
TRBV20-1	NA	TRBJ2-1	CSAREQVYEQFF
TRBV20-1	NA	TRBJ2-4	CSAGDLAKNIQYF
TRBV12-3/TRBV12-4	NA	TRBJ2-1	CASSQPGTGHNEQFF